Following are 9 T cell receptor beta chains from one sample sequenced in a study of T cell responses to AZD1222 COVID-19 vaccine. Only in-frame clones appear in the TCRdb table, and some are missing; sequencing was by immunoSEQ multiplex PCR. Of 90,000 to 150,000 clones detected, roughly 89% appear once; the ten largest clones hold 8% to 9.5%. Material: peripheral blood, obtained on day 0 of AZD1222 vaccination. These receptors came from an adult in good health.

The V and J genes are TRBV19 and TRBJ1-1; D gene unclear. There are 13 residues in the CDR3. Trimming cost V 5 bases and J 3 bases, with 10 bases left between them. The germline V gene encodes CDR1 LNHDA and CDR2 SQIVND (reference sequence). The chain's CDR3 is CASSPTTYTEAFF. The CDR3 DNA is TGTGCCAGTAGTCCCACCACGTACACTGAAGCTTTCTTT.

The V gene is TRBV10-2, the J gene TRBJ2-3, with 9 bases matching TRBD2. This CDR3 has 13 amino acids. V was pared by 7 bases and J by 7 bases, with 6 bases of the junction left unmatched. In germline, CDR1 is WSHSY, CDR2 SAAADI. The CDR3 spells CASTGGGAHTQYF. DNA for the CDR3: TGCGCCAGCACTGGCGGGGGGGCACATACGCAGTATTTT.

V is TRBV27 and J is TRBJ1-1; perhaps TRBD1 as D (6 bases). Germline CDR1 reads MNHEY; CDR2 reads SMNVEV (reference sequence). Trimming cost V 2 bases and J 6 bases, with 13 bases left between them. There are 14 residues in the CDR3. The CDR3 here is CASSLRLRGAEAFF. DNA of the CDR3: TGTGCCAGCAGTTTAAGATTGAGGGGGGCTGAAGCTTTCTTT.

This clone was detected only once. This sequence joins TRBV5-4 and TRBJ1-2; a possible D gene is TRBD1 (6 bases). CDR1 and CDR2 (germline): SGHNT, YYREEE (reference sequence). The CDR3 covers 15 residues. Trimming took 2 bases from V and 5 from J, leaving 16 bases between them. DNA of the CDR3: TGTGCCAGCAGCTTTGGCAGGGGAAATGGATATGGCTACACCTTC. As protein: CASSFGRGNGYGYTF.

CDR3 in amino acids: CASSQGQGINTEAFF. The DNA of the CDR3 is TGTGCCAGCAGCCAAGGGCAGGGGATCAACACTGAAGCTTTCTTT. The chain couples TRBV3-1 (or the pseudogene TRBV3-2) to TRBJ1-1, with a possible D match to TRBD1 (6 bases). CDR3 length: 15 residues. Germline CDR1 reads LGHDT; CDR2 reads YNNKEL (reference sequence). The V end lost 1 base, the J end lost 2 bases, and 11 bases lay between the germline ends.

This chain links TRBV4-1 with TRBJ2-1; TRBD2 matches 9 bases. Trimming removed 3 bases from V and 6 bases from J; junction bases left unmatched: 6. CDR1 MGHRA and CDR2 YSYEKL come from the germline V gene. The CDR3 contains 15 residues. The CDR3 nucleotides read TGCGCCAGCAGCCAGGGACTAGCCCAGATCAATGAGCAGTTCTTC. Its translation: CASSQGLAQINEQFF.

The CDR3 coding sequence is TGTGCCAGCAGCCCTCGAGGGACAGTTCCCTACGAGCAGTACTTC. Its translation: CASSPRGTVPYEQYF. The chain uses TRBV5-6 and TRBJ2-7; 7 bases are shared with TRBD1. V shed 4 bases, J shed 2 bases, and the junction held 9 bases outside the gene matches. The CDR3 loop spans 15 amino acids. Germline V gene sequence: CDR1 SGHDT, CDR2 YYEEEE.

The gene calls are TRBV6-6 and TRBJ1-5, with 8 bases matching TRBD1. The CDR3 is made up of 14 amino acids. With 4 bases clipped from V and 5 bases from J, the junction kept 4 bases outside the gene matches. In germline, CDR1 is MNHNY, CDR2 SVGAGI (reference sequence). The CDR3 DNA sequence: TGTGCCAGCAGTTGGTCAGGGGGCCATCAGCCCCAGCATTTT. Protein sequence: CASSWSGGHQPQHF.

The rearrangement links TRBV9 to TRBJ2-1, with TRBD1 as a possible D gene (6 bases). Trimming removed 0 bases from V and 4 bases from J, with 14 bases in between. Germline CDR1 reads SGDLS; CDR2 reads YYNGEE. The CDR3 has 16 residues. CDR3 region: CASSVAGQPKYNEQFF. The CDR3 DNA reads as TGTGCCAGCAGCGTAGCAGGACAGCCCAAATACAATGAGCAGTTCTTC. The variable domain in full, with the rest retrieved from reference TRBV9 and TRBJ2-1, is DSGVTQTPKHLITATGQRVTLRCSPRSGDLSVYWYQQSLDQGLQFLIQYYNGEERAKGNILERFSAQQFPDLHSELNLSSLELGDSALYFCASSVAGQPKYNEQFFGPGTRLTVL.